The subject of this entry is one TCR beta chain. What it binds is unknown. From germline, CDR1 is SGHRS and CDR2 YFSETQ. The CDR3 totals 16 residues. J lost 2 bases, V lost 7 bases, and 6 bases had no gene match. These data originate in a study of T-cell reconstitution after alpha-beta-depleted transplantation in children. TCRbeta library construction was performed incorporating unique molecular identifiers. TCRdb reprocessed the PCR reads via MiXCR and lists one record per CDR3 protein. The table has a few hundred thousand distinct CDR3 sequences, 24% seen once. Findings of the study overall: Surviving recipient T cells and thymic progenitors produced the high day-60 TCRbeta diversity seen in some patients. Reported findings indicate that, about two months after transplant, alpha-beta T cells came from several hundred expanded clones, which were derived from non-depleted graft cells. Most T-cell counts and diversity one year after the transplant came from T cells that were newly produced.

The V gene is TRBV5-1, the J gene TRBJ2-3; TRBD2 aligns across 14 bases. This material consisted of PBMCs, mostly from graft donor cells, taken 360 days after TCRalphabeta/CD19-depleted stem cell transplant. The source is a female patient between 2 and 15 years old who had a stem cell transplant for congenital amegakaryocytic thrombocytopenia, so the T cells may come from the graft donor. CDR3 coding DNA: TGCGCCAGCTCTCGGGGACTAGCGGGGGACACAGATACGCAGTATTTT. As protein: CASSRGLAGDTDTQYF.